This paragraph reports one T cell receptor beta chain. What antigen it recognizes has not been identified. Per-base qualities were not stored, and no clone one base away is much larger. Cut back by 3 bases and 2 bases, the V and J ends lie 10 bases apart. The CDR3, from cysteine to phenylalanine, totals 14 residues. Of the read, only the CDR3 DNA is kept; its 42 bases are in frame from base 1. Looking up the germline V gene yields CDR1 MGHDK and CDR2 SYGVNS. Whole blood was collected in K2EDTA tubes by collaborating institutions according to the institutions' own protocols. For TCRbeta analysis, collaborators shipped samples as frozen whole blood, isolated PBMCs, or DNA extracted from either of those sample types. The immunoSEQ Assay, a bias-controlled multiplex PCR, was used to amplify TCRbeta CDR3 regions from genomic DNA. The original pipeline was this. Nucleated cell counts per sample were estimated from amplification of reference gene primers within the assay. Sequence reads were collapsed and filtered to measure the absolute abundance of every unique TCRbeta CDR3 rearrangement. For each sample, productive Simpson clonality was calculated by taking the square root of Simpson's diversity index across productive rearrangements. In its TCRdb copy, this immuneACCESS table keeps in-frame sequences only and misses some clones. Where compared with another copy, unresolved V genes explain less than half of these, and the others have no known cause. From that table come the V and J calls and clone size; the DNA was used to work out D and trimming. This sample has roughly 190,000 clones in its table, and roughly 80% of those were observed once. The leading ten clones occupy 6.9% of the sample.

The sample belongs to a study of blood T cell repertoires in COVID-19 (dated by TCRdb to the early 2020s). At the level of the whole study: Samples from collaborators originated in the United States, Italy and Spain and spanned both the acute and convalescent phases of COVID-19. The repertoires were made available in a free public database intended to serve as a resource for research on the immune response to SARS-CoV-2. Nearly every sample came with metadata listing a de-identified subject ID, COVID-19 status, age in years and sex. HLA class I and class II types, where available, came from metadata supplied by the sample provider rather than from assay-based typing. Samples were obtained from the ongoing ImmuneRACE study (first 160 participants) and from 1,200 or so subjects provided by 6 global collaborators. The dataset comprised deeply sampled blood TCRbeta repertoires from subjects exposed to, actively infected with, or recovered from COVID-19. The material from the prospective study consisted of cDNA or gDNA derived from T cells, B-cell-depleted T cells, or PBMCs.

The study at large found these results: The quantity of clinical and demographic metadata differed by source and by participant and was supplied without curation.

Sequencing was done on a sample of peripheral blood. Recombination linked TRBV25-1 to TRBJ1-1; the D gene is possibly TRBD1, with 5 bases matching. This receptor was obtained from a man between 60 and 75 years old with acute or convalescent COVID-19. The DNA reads TGTGCCAGCAGTGAGTTCGGGGGAAACACTGAAGCTTTCTTT. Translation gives CASSEFGGNTEAFF.